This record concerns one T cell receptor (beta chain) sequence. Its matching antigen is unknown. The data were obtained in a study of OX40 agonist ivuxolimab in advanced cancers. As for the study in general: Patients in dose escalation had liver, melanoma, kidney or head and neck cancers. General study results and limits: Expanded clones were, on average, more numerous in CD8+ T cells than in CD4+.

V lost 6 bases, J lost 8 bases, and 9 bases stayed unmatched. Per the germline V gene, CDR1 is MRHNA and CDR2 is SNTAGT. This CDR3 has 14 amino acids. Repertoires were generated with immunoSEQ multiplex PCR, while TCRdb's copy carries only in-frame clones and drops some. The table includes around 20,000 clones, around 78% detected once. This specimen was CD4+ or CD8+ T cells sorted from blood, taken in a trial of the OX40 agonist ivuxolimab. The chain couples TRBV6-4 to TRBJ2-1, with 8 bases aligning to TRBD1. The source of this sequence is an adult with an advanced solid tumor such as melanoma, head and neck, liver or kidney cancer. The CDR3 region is CASSTSGGEDEQFF. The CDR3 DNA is TGTGCCAGCAGCACTTCAGGGGGCGAGGATGAGCAGTTCTTC.